Described below is a single T cell receptor (beta chain) sequence and its context. The antigen it recognizes is unknown. No quality values exist for individual bases; no much larger clone is one base distant. Libraries came from 5' RACE. The instrument given in TCRdb is Illumina HiSeq 2000. A universal primer binding site was added through template switching, and the final cDNA carried a unique molecular identifier so that TCR cDNA molecules could be counted accurately. Specific primers in the conserved constant-segment region were used to synthesize first-strand cDNA for TCR alpha and beta chains. To control for contamination, each cDNA library was double barcoded with a SMART-Mk sample barcode plus Illumina barcodes. TruSeq adapter sequences along with Illumina sample barcodes were introduced in two successive PCR steps. Sequencing of the TCR alpha and beta cDNA libraries was done on the Illumina HiSeq platform using custom primers. Per the authors' processing: MiGEC processed the raw reads to extract unique molecular identifiers, while MiXCR was used to determine the CDR3 positions. For each individual, recombination models were inferred using an EM algorithm with the repgenHMM and IGoR tools. Shared clonotype analysis was performed with the tcR package in R, normalizing sharing by the product of cloneset sizes. Out-of-frame nonproductive sequences were analyzed to study raw recombination free of thymic and clonal selection effects. TCRdb's own reprocessing of the public reads used fastp at Q25 and MiXCR and kept productive beta chains. Every entry covers one CDR3 protein and lists the most common genes and DNA from its rows. These V and J calls originate from TCRdb's pipeline instead of the authors' own analysis. In this sample the table shows 1.5 million to 2 million distinct CDR3 sequences, 25% to 35% of which occur a single time. The biggest ten clones account for more than 0.25% of the sample.

The sample belongs to a study of identical twins (dated by TCRdb to the mid-2010s). For context, the study as a whole: To test whether fetal clonotypes persist, the study used deep sequencing on TCR alpha and beta repertoires from monozygotic twins, unrelated adults of various ages, and cord blood. Replicate twin experiments were performed at different times using different library preparation protocols to rule out contamination. General conclusions and limits of the study: Conclusions relied on cross-sectional statistical analysis, since the same donors could not be followed over many years. In monozygotic twins, out-of-frame TCR alpha sharing was systematically underestimated by recombination models, although the models agreed with sharing between unrelated individuals. Compared with coincidental sharing between unrelated individuals, an excess of low generation-probability sequences was observed among out-of-frame TCR alpha sequences shared between twins. In beta out-of-frame sequences, excess twin sharing was weaker, because having fewer shared sequences lowered the signal-to-noise ratio. Invariant T cells such as MAIT and iNKT could partly confound zero-insertion analyses, though diverse VJ usage argued against this for most clonotypes. Abundant cord blood beta clonotypes carried fewer insertions; young adult naive repertoires showed a weaker similar trend, while memory repertoires showed none.

All donors were healthy Caucasians. Source material: cord blood. This receptor was identified in a newborn girl in good health.

The bases are TGTGCCATCATGGGGGCCGGGGGAAAGACTGAAGCTTTCTTT. Its protein product is CAIMGAGGKTEAFF. Recombination connected TRBV10-3 to TRBJ1-1; the D gene is possibly TRBD1, with 6 bases matching. The CDR3 measures 14 amino acids from cysteine to phenylalanine. Only the CDR3 region is kept as DNA, spanning 42 bases read in frame from base 1. V is shortened by 7 bases, J by 5 bases, and the region joining them spans 17 bases. From a lookup of the germline V gene, CDR1 and CDR2 are ENHRY and SYGVKD.